Listed below are T cell receptor beta chains from one sample, sequenced in a study of cytomegalovirus exposure and HLA in healthy donors. The method was immunoSEQ multiplex PCR; TCRdb's version includes in-frame clones alone and lacks a portion of them. Counted here are about 160,000 clones, about four fifths occurring once; the ten biggest clones make up 1.5%. The sample taken for sequencing was PBMCs. These receptors came from a girl aged 5-17 years in good health and CMV-seropositive. The CDR3 runs from the conserved cysteine through the conserved F or W. Fields, in order: D gene, clone size, V gene, J gene, CDR3 protein, CDR3 DNA. D genes are given only for firm matches. Not every row has a clone size; where given, it reads once, few, many or a size class.

>NA|NA|TRBV25-1|TRBJ1-4
CASTSAGEKLFF
TGTGCCAGCACCAGTGCAGGGGAAAAACTGTTTTTT
>TRBD1|few|TRBV2|TRBJ1-1
CASSQGARVTEAFF
TGTGCCAGCAGTCAGGGGGCGCGGGTCACTGAAGCTTTCTTT
>TRBD1|NA|TRBV7-9|TRBJ2-5
CASSPGTGDQETQYF
TGTGCCAGCAGCCCGGGGACAGGCGACCAAGAGACCCAGTACTTC
>TRBD1|NA|TRBV19|TRBJ2-1
CASSIGDRGSNEQFF
TGTGCCAGTAGTATAGGGGACAGGGGGAGCAATGAGCAGTTCTTC
>NA|NA|TRBV10-3|TRBJ1-1
CATAAGDRGTEAFF
TGTGCCACCGCGGCAGGGGATAGGGGCACTGAAGCTTTCTTT
>NA|NA|TRBV5-1|TRBJ2-3
CASSLALGDTQYF
TGCGCCAGCAGCTTGGCCCTCGGAGATACGCAGTATTTT
>NA|NA|TRBV2|TRBJ1-2
CASSLLAGDGYTF
TGTGCCAGCAGCCTCTTAGCTGGAGATGGCTACACCTTC
>TRBD1|once|TRBV27|TRBJ2-1
CASRARQGAQSNNEQFF
TGTGCCAGCAGAGCAAGACAGGGGGCGCAATCTAACAATGAGCAGTTCTTC
>TRBD2|NA|TRBV19|TRBJ2-1
CASSIDTASGRSSYNEQFF
TGTGCCAGTAGTATAGATACGGCTAGCGGGAGGAGCTCCTACAATGAGCAGTTCTTC
>TRBD1|NA|TRBV19|TRBJ1-1
CASSRDREGGHEAFF
TGTGCCAGTAGTCGGGACAGGGAGGGTGGTCATGAAGCTTTCTTT
>TRBD2|NA|TRBV2|TRBJ2-3
CASRVTSGGSFTDTQYF
TGTGCCAGCAGAGTGACTAGCGGGGGTTCATTCACAGATACGCAGTATTTT
>NA|NA|TRBV11-2|TRBJ1-1
CASSLESSTEAFF
TGTGCCAGCAGCTTAGAGAGTTCCACTGAAGCTTTCTTT
>NA|NA|TRBV19|TRBJ2-7
CASSRGISGTYEQYF
TGTGCCAGTAGTAGGGGCATCTCAGGGACCTACGAGCAGTACTTC
>TRBD1|NA|TRBV6-4|TRBJ1-1
CASSDRGQDEAFF
TGTGCCAGCAGTGACCGGGGACAGGATGAAGCTTTCTTT
>NA|NA|TRBV28|TRBJ1-2
CASSFEGSRAVYGYTF
TGTGCCAGCAGTTTTGAGGGCTCCAGAGCCGTCTATGGCTACACCTTC
>TRBD2|NA|TRBV7-2|TRBJ2-3
CASSVRLAGVTDTQYF
TGTGCCAGCAGCGTACGACTAGCGGGAGTGACAGATACGCAGTATTTT
>NA|NA|TRBV6-6|TRBJ2-7
CASTPLPAESSYGQYF
TGTGCCAGCACCCCTCTCCCGGCGGAGAGCTCCTACGGGCAGTACTTC
>NA|NA|TRBV2|TRBJ1-2
CASSEARGGDGYTF
TGTGCCAGCAGTGAAGCCCGAGGGGGAGATGGCTACACCTTC
>TRBD1|NA|TRBV18|TRBJ1-2
CASSPTGDRVGAGYTF
TGTGCCAGCTCACCAACCGGGGACAGGGTCGGAGCAGGCTACACCTTC
>NA|NA|TRBV6-5|TRBJ2-5
CASSYSRRSQETQYF
TGTGCCAGCAGTTACTCGAGGCGAAGTCAAGAGACCCAGTACTTC
>NA|NA|TRBV27|TRBJ1-1
CASSWGGSTEAFF
TGTGCCAGCAGTTGGGGGGGGAGCACTGAAGCTTTCTTT
>NA|NA|TRBV2|TRBJ2-1
CASSDEQAEQFF
TGTGCCAGCAGTGATGAACAGGCTGAGCAGTTCTTC
>NA|few|TRBV18|TRBJ2-5
CASSRGQGGVETQYF
TGTGCCAGCTCACGAGGACAGGGAGGGGTGGAGACCCAGTACTTC
>TRBD1|NA|TRBV10-3|TRBJ1-2
CAISPGTGGRQGYTF
TGTGCCATCAGCCCCGGGACAGGGGGCCGTCAAGGCTACACCTTC
>NA|NA|TRBV10-3|TRBJ1-2
CAIRKQGRYGYTF
TGTGCCATCAGAAAACAGGGTCGATATGGCTACACCTTC
>TRBD1|few|TRBV5-4|TRBJ2-7
CASSGGTGVTYEQYF
TGTGCCAGCAGCGGTGGGACAGGGGTCACCTACGAGCAGTACTTC
>NA|once|TRBV28|TRBJ2-7
CASGTRYEQYF
TGTGCCAGCGGCACCCGATACGAGCAGTACTTC
>NA|NA|TRBV19|TRBJ1-5
CASSIIGGPQHF
TGTGCCAGTAGTATAATCGGCGGACCCCAGCATTTT
>TRBD2|NA|TRBV29-1|TRBJ2-3
CSVEDRAGAGTQYF
TGCAGCGTTGAAGACCGAGCGGGGGCAGGTACGCAGTATTTT
>TRBD1|NA|TRBV5-1|TRBJ1-5
CASSFAPGGRQPQHF
TGCGCCAGCAGCTTCGCCCCAGGGGGGAGGCAGCCCCAGCATTTT
>TRBD2|NA|TRBV9|TRBJ2-1
CASSVGLRGGLYNEQFF
TGTGCCAGCAGCGTAGGGCTGCGGGGGGGCCTCTACAATGAGCAGTTCTTC
>NA|NA|TRBV30|TRBJ1-5
CAWAAGRGNQPQHF
TGTGCCTGGGCGGCGGGGCGAGGCAATCAGCCCCAGCATTTT
>NA|few|TRBV10-3|TRBJ2-1
CAISESQGYEQFF
TGTGCCATCAGTGAGTCGCAGGGCTATGAGCAGTTCTTC
>NA|NA|TRBV4-3|TRBJ1-2
CASSRGVLFGYTF
TGCGCCAGCAGCCGGGGGGTGTTATTCGGCTACACCTTC
>NA|NA|TRBV5-1|TRBJ1-2
CASSDDRKPNYGYTF
TGCGCCAGCAGCGATGACAGGAAACCTAACTATGGCTACACCTTC
>NA|few|TRBV6-1|TRBJ2-2
CASSPPGNTGELFF
TGTGCCAGCAGTCCCCCAGGGAACACCGGGGAGCTGTTTTTT
>NA|NA|TRBV7-6|TRBJ2-1
CASSLAPPALQQFF
TGTGCCAGCAGCTTAGCACCCCCCGCGCTACAGCAGTTCTTC
>NA|NA|TRBV28|TRBJ2-5
CASSLDLGGQYF
TGTGCCAGCAGTTTGGACCTTGGGGGGCAGTACTTC
>NA|few|TRBV2|TRBJ2-7
CASSEAGGSYEQYF
TGTGCCAGCAGTGAAGCAGGGGGCTCCTACGAGCAGTACTTC